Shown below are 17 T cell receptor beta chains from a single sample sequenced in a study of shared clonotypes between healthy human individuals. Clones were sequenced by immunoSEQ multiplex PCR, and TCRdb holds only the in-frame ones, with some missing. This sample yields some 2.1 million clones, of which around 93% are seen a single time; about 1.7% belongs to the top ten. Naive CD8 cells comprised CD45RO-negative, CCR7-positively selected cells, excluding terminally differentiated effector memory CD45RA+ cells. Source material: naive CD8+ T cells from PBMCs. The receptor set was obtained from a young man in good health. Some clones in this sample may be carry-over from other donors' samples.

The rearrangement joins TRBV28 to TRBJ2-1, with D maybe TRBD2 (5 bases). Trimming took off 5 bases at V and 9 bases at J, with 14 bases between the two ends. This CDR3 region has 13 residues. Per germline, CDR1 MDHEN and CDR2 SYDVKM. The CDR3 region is CASSPSLGFEQFF. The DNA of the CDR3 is TGTGCCAGCAGTCCATCACTAGGGTTTGAGCAGTTCTTC. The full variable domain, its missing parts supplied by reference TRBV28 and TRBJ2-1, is DVKVTQSSRYLVKRTGEKVFLECVQDMDHENMFWYRQDPGLGLRLIYFSYDVKMKEKGDIPEGYSVSREKKERFSLILESASTNQTSMYLCASSPSLGFEQFFGPGTRLTVL.

The CDR3 spells CASSLVGRSYEQYF. The CDR3 DNA follows: TGTGCCAGCAGCTTGGTCGGTCGCTCCTACGAGCAGTACTTC. The gene calls are TRBV5-8 and TRBJ2-7, with D unresolved. Germline loops: CDR1 SGHTS, CDR2 YDEGEE. V was clipped by 0 bases and J by 0 bases, with 7 bases between them. The CDR3 extends over 14 amino acids.

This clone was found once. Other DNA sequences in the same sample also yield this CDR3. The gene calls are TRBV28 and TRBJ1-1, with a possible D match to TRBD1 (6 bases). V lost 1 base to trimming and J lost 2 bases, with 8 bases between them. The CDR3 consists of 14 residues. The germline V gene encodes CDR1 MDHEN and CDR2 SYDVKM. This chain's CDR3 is CASSLYRENTEAFF. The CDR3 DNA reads TGTGCCAGCAGTTTATACAGGGAAAACACTGAAGCTTTCTTT.

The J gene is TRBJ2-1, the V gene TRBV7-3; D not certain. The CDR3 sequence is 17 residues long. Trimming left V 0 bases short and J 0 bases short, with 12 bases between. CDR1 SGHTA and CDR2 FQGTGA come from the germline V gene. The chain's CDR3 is CASSLTRAASSYNEQFF. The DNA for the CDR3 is TGTGCCAGCAGCTTAACCCGGGCCGCCAGCTCCTACAATGAGCAGTTCTTC.

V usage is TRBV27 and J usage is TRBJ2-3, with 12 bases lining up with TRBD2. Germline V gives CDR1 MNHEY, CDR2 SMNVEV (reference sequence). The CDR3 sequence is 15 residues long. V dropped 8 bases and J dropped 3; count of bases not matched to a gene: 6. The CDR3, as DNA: TGTGCCAGCCACAGACTAGCGGGAGATACAGATACGCAGTATTTT. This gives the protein CASHRLAGDTDTQYF.

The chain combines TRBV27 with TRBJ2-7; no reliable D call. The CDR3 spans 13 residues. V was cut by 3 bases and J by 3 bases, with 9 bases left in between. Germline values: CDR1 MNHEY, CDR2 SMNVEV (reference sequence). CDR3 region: CASSFAFLYEQYF. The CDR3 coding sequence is TGTGCCAGCAGTTTCGCATTTCTCTACGAGCAGTACTTC.

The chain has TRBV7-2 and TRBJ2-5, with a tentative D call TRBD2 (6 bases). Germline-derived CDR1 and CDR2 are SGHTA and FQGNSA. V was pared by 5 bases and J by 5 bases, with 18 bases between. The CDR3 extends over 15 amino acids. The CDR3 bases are TGTGCCAGCAGCCCAACGGGACTGTCACGGGAGACCCAGTACTTC. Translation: CASSPTGLSRETQYF.

CDR3 sequence reads: CASSPNLGGAFGNTIYF. As DNA, the CDR3 is TGTGCCAGCAGCCCAAACCTAGGGGGCGCATTTGGAAACACCATATATTTT. This rearrangement joins TRBV7-9 to TRBJ1-3; the match to TRBD1 covers 7 bases. Germline-derived CDR1 and CDR2 are SEHNR and FQNEAQ (reference sequence). V was pared by 5 bases and J by 3 bases, with 13 bases of the junction left unmatched. This CDR3 has 17 amino acids.

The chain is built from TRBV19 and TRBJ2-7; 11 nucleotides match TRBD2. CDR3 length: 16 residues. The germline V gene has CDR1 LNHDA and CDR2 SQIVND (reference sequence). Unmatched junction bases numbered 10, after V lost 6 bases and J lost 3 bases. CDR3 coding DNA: TGTGCCAGTAGCCCAGCTAAACTAGCGGGAGACTACGAGCAGTACTTC. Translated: CASSPAKLAGDYEQYF.

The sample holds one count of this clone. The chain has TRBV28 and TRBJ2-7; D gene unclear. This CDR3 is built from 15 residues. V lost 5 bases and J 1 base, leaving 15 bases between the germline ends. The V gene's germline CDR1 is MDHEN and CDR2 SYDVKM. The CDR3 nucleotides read TGTGCCAGCAGTCCTACACGTTTTGTATCCTACGAGCAGTACTTC. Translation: CASSPTRFVSYEQYF.

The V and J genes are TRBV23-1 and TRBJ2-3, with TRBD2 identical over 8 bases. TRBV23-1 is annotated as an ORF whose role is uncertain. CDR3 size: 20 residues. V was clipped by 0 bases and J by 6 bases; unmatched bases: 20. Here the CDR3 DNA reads TGCGCCAGCAGTCAATCGGGGTGGGCGGGAGGTCCCATCCCGGACGATACGCAGTATTTT. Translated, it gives CASSQSGWAGGPIPDDTQYF.

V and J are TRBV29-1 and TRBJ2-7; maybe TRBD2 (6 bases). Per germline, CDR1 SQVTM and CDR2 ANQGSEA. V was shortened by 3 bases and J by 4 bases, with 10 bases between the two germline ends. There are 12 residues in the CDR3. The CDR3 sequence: CSVESGLYEQYF. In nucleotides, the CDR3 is TGCAGCGTTGAGAGCGGGCTGTACGAGCAGTACTTC.

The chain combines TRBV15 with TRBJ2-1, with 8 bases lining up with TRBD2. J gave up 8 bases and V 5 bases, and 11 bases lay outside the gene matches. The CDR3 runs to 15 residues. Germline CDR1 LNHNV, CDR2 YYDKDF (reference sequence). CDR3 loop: CATSSAAGGFHEQFF. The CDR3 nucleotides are TGTGCCACCAGCTCCGCTGCGGGGGGATTCCATGAGCAGTTCTTC.

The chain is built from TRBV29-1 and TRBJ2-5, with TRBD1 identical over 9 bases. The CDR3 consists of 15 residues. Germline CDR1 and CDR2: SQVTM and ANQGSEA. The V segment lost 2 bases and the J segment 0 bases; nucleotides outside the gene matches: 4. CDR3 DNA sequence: TGCAGCGTTGAACCGACAGGGGGGTACCAAGAGACCCAGTACTTC. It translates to CSVEPTGGYQETQYF.

The CDR3 coding sequence is TGTGCCAGCAGTCTAGGACTAGCCTCCGGGTACGAGCAGTACTTC. Its translation is CASSLGLASGYEQYF. J is TRBJ2-7 and V is TRBV7-2, with 8 bases lining up with TRBD2. V shed 6 bases and J 4 bases; nucleotides not matched to a gene: 11. CDR1 and CDR2 from the germline V gene are SGHTA and FQGNSA. The CDR3 extends over 15 amino acids.

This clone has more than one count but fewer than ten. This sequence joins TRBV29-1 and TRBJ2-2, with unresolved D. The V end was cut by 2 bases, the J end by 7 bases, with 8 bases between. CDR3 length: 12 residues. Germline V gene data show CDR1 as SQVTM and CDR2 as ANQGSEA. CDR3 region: CSVELRYGELFF. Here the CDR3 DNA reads TGCAGCGTTGAACTCCGGTACGGGGAGCTGTTTTTT.

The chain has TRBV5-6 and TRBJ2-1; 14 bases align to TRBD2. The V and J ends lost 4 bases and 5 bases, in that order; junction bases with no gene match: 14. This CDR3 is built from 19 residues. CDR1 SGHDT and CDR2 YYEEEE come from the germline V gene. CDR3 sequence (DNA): TGTGCCAGCAGCAAATATGGGACTAGCGGGAGCCTCCCTCACAATGAGCAGTTCTTC. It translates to CASSKYGTSGSLPHNEQFF.